Below are 26 T cell receptor beta chains sequenced from a single sample in a study of T cell clones after liver transplantation. Sequencing used immunoSEQ multiplex PCR; TCRdb keeps in-frame clones, though not all of them. The sample holds over 100,000 clones; 82% are singletons and the top ten take over 0.75%. The sequences come from CD4+ T cells from blood, collected before liver transplant. These receptors all stem from a human donor who received a liver transplant.

The chain employs TRBV30 and TRBJ1-2; tentatively, D is TRBD1 (5 bases). V gave up 4 bases and J gave up 4 bases, with 19 bases separating them. The V gene's germline CDR1 is GTSNPN and CDR2 SVGIG (reference sequence). This CDR3 has 15 amino acids. DNA of the CDR3: TGTGCCTGGATCATCTCCGCCGGGGCTCCCTATGGCTACACCTTC. Residues: CAWIISAGAPYGYTF.

In its sample, this clone was seen a few times. The chain has TRBV4-1 and TRBJ2-3; 9 bases map to TRBD2. Germline-derived CDR1 and CDR2 are MGHRA and YSYEKL. The CDR3 is 15 residues long. J was trimmed by 5 bases and V by 4 bases; bases with no gene match: 7. As DNA, the CDR3 is TGCGCCAGCAGCCCTCTAGCGGGGACGGGAGATACGCAGTATTTT. Amino acids: CASSPLAGTGDTQYF.

The chain carries TRBV5-4 and TRBJ2-2; D remains unclear. With 1 base removed from V and 4 bases from J, the gap between germline ends came to 8 bases. The V gene's germline CDR1 is SGHNT and CDR2 YYREEE (reference sequence). The CDR3 sequence is 14 residues long. Written as DNA, the CDR3 is TGTGCCAGCAGCTTGTACCCGGCCACCGGGGAGCTGTTTTTT. It yields the protein CASSLYPATGELFF. Full variable domain (remainder filled in from reference TRBV5-4 and TRBJ2-2): ETGVTQSPTHLIKTRGQQVTLRCSSQSGHNTVSWYQQALGQGPQFIFQYYREEENGRGNFPPRFSGLQFPNYSSELNVNALELDDSALYLCASSLYPATGELFFGEGSRLTVL.

The J gene is TRBJ2-3, the V gene TRBV6-6; D might be TRBD1 or TRBD2, each matching 5 bases. V shed 5 bases and J shed 6 bases, with 12 bases lying between them. CDR1 is MNHNY, CDR2 SVGAGI, per germline (reference sequence). The CDR3 length is 13 residues. In DNA, the CDR3 is TGTGCCAGCAGTCCAGTGGGGGACGATACGCAGTATTTT. Protein: CASSPVGDDTQYF.

This clone was seen more than once but under ten times. V and J are TRBV4-1 and TRBJ2-5; 10 bases fit TRBD1. Trimming at V came to 0 bases and at J to 2 bases, leaving 3 bases not matched to a gene. The CDR3 length is 16 residues. In germline, CDR1 is MGHRA, CDR2 YSYEKL. CDR3 in amino acids: CASSQDGTGEQETQYF. Written as DNA, the CDR3 is TGCGCCAGCAGCCAAGATGGGACAGGGGAGCAAGAGACCCAGTACTTC.

The chain has TRBV19 and TRBJ2-3; D is uncertain. V was cut by 4 bases and J by 8 bases, with 13 bases left in between. The CDR3 runs 13 residues. Germline V gene lookup returns CDR1 LNHDA and CDR2 SQIVND (reference sequence). DNA for the CDR3: TGTGCCAGTAGTACGGACGCCCGAGGTACGCAGTATTTT. This translates into CASSTDARGTQYF. The full variable domain, completed using reference TRBV19 and TRBJ2-3, is DGGITQSPKYLFRKEGQNVTLSCEQNLNHDAMYWYRQDPGQGLRLIYYSQIVNDFQKGDIAEGYSVSREKKESFPLTVTSAQKNPTAFYLCASSTDARGTQYFGPGTRLTVL.

The chain combines TRBV30 with TRBJ2-7, with D possibly being TRBD1 (6 bases). This CDR3 comprises 15 residues. Per the germline V gene, CDR1 is GTSNPN and CDR2 is SVGIG (reference sequence). The V and J ends lost 0 bases and 2 bases respectively, with 14 bases between them. The CDR3 DNA is TGTGCCTGGAGTGTGTTGGGGGCCCACACCTACGAGCAGTACTTC. Protein sequence: CAWSVLGAHTYEQYF.

This chain uses TRBV5-1 with TRBJ2-1; 9 bases match TRBD2. V lost 0 bases to trimming and J lost 5 bases; unmatched junction nucleotides: 0. The CDR3 sequence is 14 residues long. From germline, CDR1 is SGHRS and CDR2 YFSETQ. CDR3 bases: TGCGCCAGCAGCTTGGGACTAGCGGACAATGAGCAGTTCTTC. Translating gives CASSLGLADNEQFF.

The gene calls are TRBV5-1 and TRBJ2-3; D uncertain. Between the trimmed V and J ends, which lost 0 bases and 1 base, there was a span of 9 bases. CDR1 and CDR2 (germline): SGHRS, YFSETQ. The CDR3 spans 15 residues. CDR3 amino acids: CASSLVGPGTDTQYF. CDR3 coding DNA: TGCGCCAGCAGCTTGGTCGGACCCGGCACAGATACGCAGTATTTT.

V is TRBV7-9 and J is TRBJ2-3, with TRBD2 as a possible D gene (6 bases). The CDR3 runs to 14 residues. Germline-derived CDR1 and CDR2 are SEHNR and FQNEAQ (reference sequence). Trimming left V 6 bases short and J 0 bases short, with 10 bases between. CDR3 region: CASRRDLSTDTQYF. Here the CDR3 DNA reads TGTGCCAGCAGAAGGGACTTAAGCACAGATACGCAGTATTTT.

The rearrangement uses TRBV5-6 and TRBJ1-5; 9 nucleotides agree with TRBD1. CDR3 size: 16 residues. CDR1 SGHDT and CDR2 YYEEEE come from the germline V gene. V shed 2 bases and J 4 bases; nucleotides not matched to a gene: 7. The CDR3 is CASSLKSGTGNQPQHF. The CDR3 nucleotides read TGTGCCAGCAGCTTAAAGTCCGGGACAGGGAATCAGCCCCAGCATTTT.

This chain connects TRBV9 to TRBJ2-7, with D possibly TRBD2 on 6 matching bases. V was shortened by 0 bases and J by 2 bases, with 6 bases between the two germline ends. The CDR3 has 13 amino acids. Germline CDR1 reads SGDLS; CDR2 reads YYNGEE. Written as DNA, the CDR3 is TGTGCCAGCAGCGTAGGGACTACCTACGAGCAGTACTTC. Translating it yields CASSVGTTYEQYF. Based on the CDR3 plus reference TRBV9 and TRBJ2-7, the full variable domain is DSGVTQTPKHLITATGQRVTLRCSPRSGDLSVYWYQQSLDQGLQFLIQYYNGEERAKGNILERFSAQQFPDLHSELNLSSLELGDSALYFCASSVGTTYEQYFGPGTRLTVT.

The chain combines TRBV7-2 with TRBJ2-2; the D is unclear. V dropped 0 bases and J dropped 0 bases, with 2 bases sitting between them. The CDR3 runs 14 residues. Germline loops: CDR1 SGHTA, CDR2 FQGNSA. The CDR3 region has the DNA TGTGCCAGCAGCTTAGCTCCGAACACCGGGGAGCTGTTTTTT. This codes for CASSLAPNTGELFF.

The V call is TRBV2, the J call TRBJ2-7, with 9 bases that match TRBD2. V dropped 1 base and J dropped 0; count of bases not matched to a gene: 10. The CDR3 runs to 18 residues. Germline CDR1 and CDR2: SNHLY and FYNNEI. CDR3 sequence (DNA): TGTGCCAGCAGTGAAGGGTGGATAGCGGGGGACACCTCCTACGAGCAGTACTTC. Residues: CASSEGWIAGDTSYEQYF.

The gene calls are TRBV14 and TRBJ1-2; TRBD1 aligns across 10 bases. Trimming removed 3 bases from V and 7 bases from J; junction bases left unmatched: 5. The CDR3 is 14 amino acids. The germline gives CDR1 SGHDN, CDR2 FVKESK. The CDR3 sequence: CASSHRTGGGGYTF. In DNA, the CDR3 is TGTGCCAGCAGCCATCGGACAGGGGGGGGTGGCTACACCTTC.

This clone was seen a single time. V and J are TRBV2 and TRBJ1-5, with 10 bases fitting TRBD1. CDR1 SNHLY and CDR2 FYNNEI come from the germline V gene. CDR3 length: 17 amino acids. With V trimmed by 9 bases and J by 0 bases, 11 bases remained unmatched. The DNA for the CDR3 is TGTGCCAGTCTAGGGGGACAGGGGCTCTATAGCAATCAGCCCCAGCATTTT. This encodes CASLGGQGLYSNQPQHF.

This chain links TRBV30 with TRBJ2-5, with no clear D. The CDR3 covers 13 residues. Germline CDR1 and CDR2: GTSNPN and SVGIG (reference sequence). Trimming cost V 7 bases and J 4 bases, with 16 bases left between them. DNA of the CDR3: TGTGCCTTGGGCTTGGGCGGTATAGAGACCCAGTACTTC. Translation: CALGLGGIETQYF.

V usage is TRBV28 and J usage is TRBJ2-3, with no clear D. The CDR3 contains 12 residues. Trimming took 6 bases from V and 1 from J, leaving 5 bases between them. Germline CDR1 MDHEN, CDR2 SYDVKM. The CDR3 DNA reads as TGTGCCAGCAGGGTGGGCACAGATACGCAGTATTTT. Translating gives CASRVGTDTQYF.

The chain recombines TRBV7-9 with TRBJ2-1, with D unresolved. This CDR3 is 15 amino acids long. The ends were cut back, 2 bases at V and 0 bases at J, with 8 bases in the middle. The V gene's germline CDR1 is SEHNR and CDR2 FQNEAQ (reference sequence). The CDR3 protein is CASSLSVSSYNEQFF. The CDR3 region has the DNA TGTGCCAGCAGCTTATCGGTCAGCTCCTACAATGAGCAGTTCTTC.

The V gene is TRBV6-5, the J gene TRBJ2-2, with D possibly matching TRBD2 (6 bases). V lost 5 bases and J lost 10, with 20 bases in between. Germline CDR1 reads MNHEY; CDR2 reads SVGAGI. The CDR3 covers 15 residues. Here the CDR3 reads CASSRRLVGSAELFF. Written as DNA, the CDR3 is TGTGCCAGCAGTCGGCGACTAGTTGGCTCGGCGGAGCTGTTTTTT.

This chain connects TRBV9 to TRBJ2-1; D is perhaps TRBD1 (6 bases). Germline loops: CDR1 SGDLS, CDR2 YYNGEE. V was clipped by 3 bases and J by 8 bases, with 15 bases between them. There are 14 residues in the CDR3. The CDR3 DNA is TGTGCCAGCAGCGCCACCGGGACAACGGATGAGCAGTTCTTC. Protein sequence: CASSATGTTDEQFF.

This chain links TRBV5-6 with TRBJ2-7; TRBD1 agrees at 8 bases. With 2 bases clipped from V and 2 bases from J, the junction kept 3 bases outside the gene matches. This CDR3 region has 14 residues. The V gene's germline CDR1 is SGHDT and CDR2 YYEEEE. The CDR3 sequence is CASSFQGAPYEQYF. The CDR3 DNA follows: TGTGCCAGCAGCTTTCAGGGGGCACCCTACGAGCAGTACTTC.

This sequence joins TRBV5-1 and TRBJ2-5, with a tentative D call TRBD1 (6 bases). The V end was cut by 3 bases, the J end by 5 bases, with 17 bases between. CDR3 size: 15 residues. Per germline, CDR1 SGHRS and CDR2 YFSETQ. CDR3 sequence (DNA): TGCGCCAGCAGCTACCAAGACAGGCTGGGGGAGACCCAGTACTTC. Amino acid sequence: CASSYQDRLGETQYF. Supplemented by reference TRBV5-1 and TRBJ2-5, the full variable domain reads KAGVTQTPRYLIKTRGQQVTLSCSPISGHRSVSWYQQTPGQGLQFLFEYFSETQRNKGNFPGRFSGRQFSNSRSEMNVSTLELGDSALYLCASSYQDRLGETQYFGPGTRLLVL.

This chain connects TRBV28 to TRBJ2-7, with 11 bases lining up with TRBD2. Losses at the gene ends were 2 bases for V and 6 bases for J; bases not matched to a gene: 12. The germline V gene has CDR1 MDHEN and CDR2 SYDVKM. CDR3 length: 17 amino acids. CDR3 sequence reads: CASSLPILTSGRAEQYF. The DNA for the CDR3 is TGTGCCAGCAGTTTACCGATTCTCACTAGCGGGAGAGCCGAGCAGTACTTC.

This clone was seen once. The chain links TRBV18 to TRBJ2-3; D is perhaps TRBD1 (6 bases). With 5 bases removed from V and 5 bases from J, the gap between germline ends came to 17 bases. Germline V CDR1 and CDR2: KGHSH, LQKENI. The CDR3 extends over 15 amino acids. CDR3 loop: CASSFTGQEGDTQYF. Here the CDR3 DNA reads TGTGCCAGCTCATTCACAGGGCAGGAAGGAGATACGCAGTATTTT.

The gene calls are TRBV28 and TRBJ2-1; D unclear. The CDR3 is 13 amino acids. The germline V gene has CDR1 MDHEN and CDR2 SYDVKM. The V end was cut by 6 bases, the J end by 1 base, with 7 bases between. This chain's CDR3 is CASRPGSYNEQFF. The DNA of the CDR3 is TGTGCCAGCAGGCCTGGGTCCTACAATGAGCAGTTCTTC.